This TCR beta chain was documented in a study of blood T cell repertoires in COVID-19. Background on the study: Collection of acute and convalescent COVID-19 samples took place in the United States, Italy and Spain. T cells, B-cell-depleted T cells, or PBMCs provided the cDNA or gDNA that served as material.

Authors' data handling: Reference gene primer amplification gave estimated nucleated cell counts. Here immunoSEQ multiplex PCR was the method, and the copy in TCRdb shows in-frame clones only, minus some. For V, J and clone size, that table is used; D and trimming come from the DNA. Of around 200,000 clones detected, approximately 80% appear once; the ten largest clones hold 7.4%. Participant-reported clinical history was the basis for cohort assignment. Sample: PBMCs or T cells enriched from blood (not recorded which). This sequence originates from a woman between 35 and 50 years old with acute COVID-19.

CDR3 protein: CASGRDRGNVLTF. The CDR3 DNA is TGTGCCAGCGGGCGGGACAGGGGCAACGTCCTGACTTTC. The rearrangement uses TRBV12-3 or TRBV12-4 and TRBJ2-6; 10 bases are a match to TRBD1. V was pared by 8 bases and J by 9 bases, with 4 bases of the junction left unmatched. The CDR3 contains 13 residues.